These T cell receptor beta chains were read from a single sample in a study of T cells in tuberculosis. Assay used: immunoSEQ multiplex PCR; TCRdb lists only in-frame clones, some missing. The sample contains about 49,000 clones, nearly 95% of which appear only once. Sequenced material: PBMCs, taken at tuberculosis diagnosis. These receptors were obtained from an adult with tuberculosis. Both conserved end residues are part of each CDR3. A D gene is named only where the DNA matches it firmly. Size is omitted from some rows. Given values are once, few, many or a class for expanded clones.

J gene: TRBJ1-1; clone size: NA; V gene: TRBV5-4; D gene: NA; CDR3 protein: CASSLQGQAFF; CDR3 DNA: TGTGCCAGCAGCCTACAGGGTCAGGCTTTCTTT
J gene: TRBJ1-4; clone size: NA; V gene: TRBV19; D gene: TRBD1; CDR3 protein: CASSTGTNEKLFF; CDR3 DNA: TGTGCCAGTTCGACAGGGACTAATGAAAAACTGTTTTTT
J gene: TRBJ1-1; clone size: NA; V gene: TRBV30; D gene: NA; CDR3 protein: CAWKRQGGTEAFF; CDR3 DNA: TGTGCCTGGAAACGGCAGGGTGGCACTGAAGCTTTCTTT
J gene: TRBJ1-5; clone size: NA; V gene: TRBV5-5; D gene: NA; CDR3 protein: CASSIAGDQPQHF; CDR3 DNA: TGTGCCAGCAGCATCGCCGGAGATCAGCCCCAGCATTTT
J gene: TRBJ2-2; clone size: NA; V gene: TRBV5-1; D gene: TRBD2; CDR3 protein: CASSSGLAGRTGELFF; CDR3 DNA: TGCGCCAGCAGCTCAGGACTAGCGGGACGCACCGGGGAGCTGTTTTTT
J gene: TRBJ1-1; clone size: NA; V gene: TRBV6-1; D gene: NA; CDR3 protein: CASRARTDNTEAFF; CDR3 DNA: TGTGCCAGCAGAGCAAGGACAGATAACACTGAAGCTTTCTTT
J gene: TRBJ1-1; clone size: NA; V gene: TRBV30; D gene: NA; CDR3 protein: CAWVRGNTEAFF; CDR3 DNA: TGTGCCTGGGTCCGGGGGAACACTGAAGCTTTCTTT
J gene: TRBJ2-2; clone size: NA; V gene: TRBV11-2; D gene: NA; CDR3 protein: CASSQDPGVAGTGELFF; CDR3 DNA: TGTGCCAGCAGCCAGGACCCCGGGGTGGCCGGCACCGGGGAGCTGTTTTTT
J gene: TRBJ2-7; clone size: once; V gene: TRBV5-1; D gene: NA; CDR3 protein: CASSLAGHSYEQYF; CDR3 DNA: TGCGCCAGCAGCTTGGCCGGACACTCCTACGAGCAGTACTTC
J gene: TRBJ2-7; clone size: NA; V gene: TRBV9; D gene: NA; CDR3 protein: CASSVGAAVTYEQYF; CDR3 DNA: TGTGCCAGCAGCGTAGGGGCAGCGGTTACCTACGAGCAGTACTTC
J gene: TRBJ1-2; clone size: NA; V gene: TRBV5-4; D gene: TRBD1; CDR3 protein: CASSPPDRGPYGYTF; CDR3 DNA: TGTGCCAGCAGCCCCCCAGACAGGGGCCCCTATGGCTACACCTTC
J gene: TRBJ2-1; clone size: NA; V gene: TRBV6-5; D gene: NA; CDR3 protein: CASSFGAWNEQFF; CDR3 DNA: TGTGCCAGCAGTTTTGGGGCTTGGAATGAGCAGTTCTTC
J gene: TRBJ2-2; clone size: NA; V gene: TRBV5-4; D gene: TRBD2; CDR3 protein: CASSSMTSGSNTGELFF; CDR3 DNA: TGTGCCAGCAGCTCCATGACTAGCGGGAGTAACACCGGGGAGCTGTTTTTT
J gene: TRBJ1-2; clone size: NA; V gene: TRBV10-3; D gene: NA; CDR3 protein: CAISPQGSYGYTF; CDR3 DNA: TGTGCCATCAGTCCACAAGGGAGCTATGGCTACACCTTC
J gene: TRBJ2-2; clone size: NA; V gene: TRBV7-2; D gene: TRBD1; CDR3 protein: CASSKTTGPGELFF; CDR3 DNA: TGTGCCAGCAGCAAAACGACAGGGCCCGGGGAGCTGTTTTTT
J gene: TRBJ2-2; clone size: NA; V gene: TRBV4-3; D gene: TRBD2; CDR3 protein: CASSQEGLGRTGELFF; CDR3 DNA: TGCGCCAGCAGCCAAGAAGGACTAGGGAGAACCGGGGAGCTGTTTTTT
J gene: TRBJ2-5; clone size: NA; V gene: TRBV30; D gene: TRBD2; CDR3 protein: CAWSIGAGVKTQYF; CDR3 DNA: TGTGCCTGGAGTATAGGAGCGGGAGTTAAGACCCAGTACTTC
J gene: TRBJ2-1; clone size: NA; V gene: TRBV29-1; D gene: TRBD2; CDR3 protein: CSVPSSGFYNEQFF; CDR3 DNA: TGCAGCGTTCCCTCTAGCGGGTTCTACAATGAGCAGTTCTTC
J gene: TRBJ1-5; clone size: NA; V gene: TRBV18; D gene: NA; CDR3 protein: CASSPQGYPSGQPQHF; CDR3 DNA: TGTGCCAGCTCACCACAAGGTTACCCGTCGGGGCAGCCCCAGCATTTT
J gene: TRBJ1-1; clone size: NA; V gene: TRBV30; D gene: TRBD1; CDR3 protein: CAWSFRGILNTEAFF; CDR3 DNA: TGTGCCTGGAGTTTCAGGGGGATACTGAACACTGAAGCTTTCTTT
J gene: TRBJ2-1; clone size: NA; V gene: TRBV28; D gene: NA; CDR3 protein: CASSTTWSEQFF; CDR3 DNA: TGTGCCAGCAGCACCACTTGGAGTGAGCAGTTCTTC
J gene: TRBJ2-2; clone size: NA; V gene: TRBV6-6; D gene: TRBD1; CDR3 protein: CASSLPGTGITGELFF; CDR3 DNA: TGTGCCAGCAGCCTTCCCGGGACAGGCATCACCGGGGAGCTGTTTTTT
J gene: TRBJ2-7; clone size: NA; V gene: TRBV18; D gene: NA; CDR3 protein: CASSPGRQTYEQYF; CDR3 DNA: TGTGCCAGCTCACCAGGGAGGCAGACTTACGAGCAGTACTTC
J gene: TRBJ2-1; clone size: NA; V gene: TRBV11-2; D gene: TRBD2; CDR3 protein: CASSSGLAGEVWYWNEQFF; CDR3 DNA: TGTGCCAGCAGCTCCGGACTAGCGGGAGAGGTCTGGTATTGGAATGAGCAGTTCTTC
J gene: TRBJ2-3; clone size: NA; V gene: TRBV28; D gene: TRBD2; CDR3 protein: CASSSTSGGTTDTQYF; CDR3 DNA: TGTGCCAGCAGTTCGACTAGCGGGGGAACCACAGATACGCAGTATTTT
J gene: TRBJ2-1; clone size: once; V gene: TRBV5-6; D gene: TRBD2; CDR3 protein: CASSAGPGLAQLF; CDR3 DNA: TGTGCCAGCAGCGCCGGACCGGGACTAGCGCAACTCTTC
J gene: TRBJ1-4; clone size: NA; V gene: TRBV7-9; D gene: TRBD1; CDR3 protein: CASSGTGGAGEKLFF; CDR3 DNA: TGTGCCAGCAGCGGGACAGGGGGCGCTGGTGAAAAACTGTTTTTT
J gene: TRBJ1-2; clone size: NA; V gene: TRBV29-1; D gene: TRBD1; CDR3 protein: CSVSDRGLYGYTF; CDR3 DNA: TGCAGCGTCTCGGACAGGGGGTTGTATGGCTACACCTTC
J gene: TRBJ2-1; clone size: few; V gene: TRBV7-2; D gene: TRBD1; CDR3 protein: CASSVLRGSTLNEQFF; CDR3 DNA: TGTGCCAGCAGCGTCCTCAGGGGGAGCACCCTGAATGAGCAGTTCTTC
J gene: TRBJ2-7; clone size: NA; V gene: TRBV5-1; D gene: NA; CDR3 protein: CASSSEGSYEQYF; CDR3 DNA: TGCGCCAGCAGCTCGGAGGGGAGCTACGAGCAGTACTTC
J gene: TRBJ1-1; clone size: NA; V gene: TRBV5-1; D gene: TRBD1; CDR3 protein: CASSLGVQGRSTEAFF; CDR3 DNA: TGCGCCAGCAGCTTGGGGGTACAGGGGAGAAGCACTGAAGCTTTCTTT
J gene: TRBJ2-2; clone size: NA; V gene: TRBV30; D gene: NA; CDR3 protein: CAWSGPGELFF; CDR3 DNA: TGTGCCTGGAGTGGGCCCGGGGAGCTGTTTTTT
J gene: TRBJ2-1; clone size: NA; V gene: TRBV6-1; D gene: NA; CDR3 protein: CASRHGGNEQFF; CDR3 DNA: TGTGCCAGCAGGCACGGAGGGAATGAGCAGTTCTTC
J gene: TRBJ2-2; clone size: NA; V gene: TRBV5-1; D gene: NA; CDR3 protein: CASSLGGQAGELFF; CDR3 DNA: TGCGCCAGCAGCTTGGGCGGGCAGGCCGGGGAGCTGTTTTTT
J gene: TRBJ2-2; clone size: NA; V gene: TRBV27; D gene: NA; CDR3 protein: CASSLLAGRGELFF; CDR3 DNA: TGTGCCAGCAGTCTACTAGCCGGGCGCGGGGAGCTGTTTTTT
J gene: TRBJ1-3; clone size: NA; V gene: TRBV4-1; D gene: TRBD1; CDR3 protein: CASSRKETGGLSSGNTIYF; CDR3 DNA: TGCGCCAGCAGCCGGAAGGAGACAGGGGGTCTTTCCTCTGGAAACACCATATATTTT
J gene: TRBJ2-7; clone size: NA; V gene: TRBV15; D gene: TRBD2; CDR3 protein: CATSGTSRAYEQYF; CDR3 DNA: TGTGCCACCAGCGGGACTAGCCGAGCCTACGAGCAGTACTTC
J gene: TRBJ2-7; clone size: NA; V gene: TRBV5-6; D gene: TRBD2; CDR3 protein: CASSPPPGTSGRAGYEQYF; CDR3 DNA: TGTGCCAGCAGCCCACCGCCCGGAACTAGCGGGAGGGCCGGTTACGAGCAGTACTTC
J gene: TRBJ2-3; clone size: once; V gene: TRBV7-2; D gene: NA; CDR3 protein: CASSLGRVSTDTQYF; CDR3 DNA: TGTGCCAGCAGCTTAGGCAGGGTCTCCACAGATACGCAGTATTTT
J gene: TRBJ1-5; clone size: NA; V gene: TRBV6-6; D gene: TRBD1; CDR3 protein: CASSYPSGTGNQPQHF; CDR3 DNA: TGTGCCAGCAGTTATCCATCCGGGACAGGGAATCAGCCCCAGCATTTT
J gene: TRBJ1-1; clone size: NA; V gene: TRBV7-9; D gene: TRBD1; CDR3 protein: CASSPSLTGEGEAFF; CDR3 DNA: TGTGCCAGCAGCCCAAGCCTGACAGGGGAAGGTGAAGCTTTCTTT
J gene: TRBJ1-5; clone size: once; V gene: TRBV7-2; D gene: NA; CDR3 protein: CASSLGFAGAGNQPQHF; CDR3 DNA: TGTGCCAGCAGCTTAGGATTCGCAGGGGCCGGCAATCAGCCCCAGCATTTT
J gene: TRBJ1-5; clone size: NA; V gene: TRBV6-5; D gene: NA; CDR3 protein: CASSYSFTGGPQHF; CDR3 DNA: TGTGCCAGCAGTTACTCGTTCACCGGTGGGCCCCAGCATTTT
J gene: TRBJ1-1; clone size: NA; V gene: TRBV12-5; D gene: TRBD1; CDR3 protein: CASGLVARGKEKAFF; CDR3 DNA: TGTGCTAGTGGTTTGGTCGCCAGGGGGAAGGAGAAAGCTTTCTTT
J gene: TRBJ2-7; clone size: NA; V gene: TRBV5-6; D gene: TRBD1; CDR3 protein: CASNSMGQGREKQYF; CDR3 DNA: TGTGCCAGCAACTCGATGGGACAGGGTAGGGAGAAGCAGTACTTC
J gene: TRBJ1-5; clone size: NA; V gene: TRBV10-3; D gene: NA; CDR3 protein: CAISESRLGTGSNQPQHF; CDR3 DNA: TGTGCCATCAGTGAGTCGAGACTTGGTACAGGTTCCAATCAGCCCCAGCATTTT
J gene: TRBJ1-5; clone size: NA; V gene: TRBV19; D gene: NA; CDR3 protein: CASSFRTGTSNQPQHF; CDR3 DNA: TGTGCCAGTAGTTTTCGAACTGGGACATCTAATCAGCCCCAGCATTTT
J gene: TRBJ2-3; clone size: NA; V gene: TRBV5-6; D gene: NA; CDR3 protein: CASSYGPGRSDTQYF; CDR3 DNA: TGTGCCAGCAGCTACGGTCCAGGGAGGTCAGATACGCAGTATTTT
J gene: TRBJ2-7; clone size: NA; V gene: TRBV2; D gene: NA; CDR3 protein: CASSESGQWAEQYF; CDR3 DNA: TGTGCCAGCAGTGAAAGCGGTCAATGGGCAGAGCAGTACTTC
J gene: TRBJ1-5; clone size: NA; V gene: TRBV7-2; D gene: NA; CDR3 protein: CASSFQGYNQPQHF; CDR3 DNA: TGTGCCAGCAGCTTCCAGGGGTATAATCAGCCCCAGCATTTT
J gene: TRBJ2-7; clone size: NA; V gene: TRBV5-4; D gene: TRBD2; CDR3 protein: CASSPGVSGRVSYEQYF; CDR3 DNA: TGTGCCAGCAGCCCCGGTGTTAGCGGGAGGGTTTCCTACGAGCAGTACTTC
J gene: TRBJ2-1; clone size: NA; V gene: TRBV27; D gene: TRBD2; CDR3 protein: CASSFPPGLAGVSSYNEQFF; CDR3 DNA: TGTGCCAGCAGTTTTCCTCCGGGACTAGCGGGAGTGAGCTCCTACAATGAGCAGTTCTTC
J gene: TRBJ2-7; clone size: once; V gene: TRBV6-6; D gene: NA; CDR3 protein: CASSPRTENEQYF; CDR3 DNA: TGTGCCAGCAGTCCCAGGACTGAAAACGAGCAGTACTTC